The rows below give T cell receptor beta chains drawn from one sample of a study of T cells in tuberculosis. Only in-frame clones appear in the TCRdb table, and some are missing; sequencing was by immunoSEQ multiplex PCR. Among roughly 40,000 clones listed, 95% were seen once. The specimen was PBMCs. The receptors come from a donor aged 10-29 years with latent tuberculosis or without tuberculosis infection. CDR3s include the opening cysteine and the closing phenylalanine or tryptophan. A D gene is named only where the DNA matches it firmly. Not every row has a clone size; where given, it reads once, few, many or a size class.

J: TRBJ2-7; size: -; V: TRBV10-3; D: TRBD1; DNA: TGTGCCACTTCCGGGACAGGGGTTAACTACGAGCAGTACTTC; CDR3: CATSGTGVNYEQYF
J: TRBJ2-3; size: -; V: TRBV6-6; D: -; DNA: TGTGCCAGCAGCCAACAGTATTACACAGATACGCAGTATTTT; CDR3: CASSQQYYTDTQYF
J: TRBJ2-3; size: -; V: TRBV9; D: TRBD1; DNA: TGTGCCAGCAGCGTCAGACAGGGTGGAGATACGCAGTATTTT; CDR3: CASSVRQGGDTQYF
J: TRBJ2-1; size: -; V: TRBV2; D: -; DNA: -; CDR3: CASSSSPLATSYNEQFF
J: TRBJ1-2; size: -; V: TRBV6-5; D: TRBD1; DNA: TGTGCCAGCAGTCGAGAGACAGGGGCTAACTATGGCTACACCTTC; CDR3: CASSRETGANYGYTF
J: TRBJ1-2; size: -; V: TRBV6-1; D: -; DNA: TGTGCCAGCAGTGCCGCGATAGGAGCTAACTATGGCTACACCTTC; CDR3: CASSAAIGANYGYTF
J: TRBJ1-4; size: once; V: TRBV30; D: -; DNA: TGTGCCTGGAGTGGTCGGGACACGAATGAAAAACTGTTTTTT; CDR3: CAWSGRDTNEKLFF
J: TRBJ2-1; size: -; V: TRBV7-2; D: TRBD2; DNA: TGTGCCAGCCAAAGCGGGACGAGCTCCTACAATGAGCAGTTCTTC; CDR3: CASQSGTSSYNEQFF
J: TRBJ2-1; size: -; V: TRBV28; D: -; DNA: TGTGCCAGCACCCCTTGGGACTCCCGGAACAATGAGCAGTTCTTC; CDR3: CASTPWDSRNNEQFF
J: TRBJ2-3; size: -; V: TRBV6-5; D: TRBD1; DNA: TGTGCCAGCAGAAACAGGGGCCTCGGTACGCAGTATTTT; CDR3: CASRNRGLGTQYF
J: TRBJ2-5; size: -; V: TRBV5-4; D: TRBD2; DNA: TGTGCCAGCAGCTTTGGGACTAGCGAAGAGACCCAGTACTTC; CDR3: CASSFGTSEETQYF
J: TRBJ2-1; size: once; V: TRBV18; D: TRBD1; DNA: TGTGCCAGCTCACCGCGGGACAGGGGCAATGAGCAGTTCTTC; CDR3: CASSPRDRGNEQFF